Listed here is a single T cell receptor (beta chain). The target of this receptor is not known. No base qualities exist here, and no much larger clone lies one base off it. Other DNA sequences within the sample encode an identical CDR3. The source of the sample is a study of blood T cell repertoires in COVID-19 (TCRdb year 2020). Regarding the complete study: The collaborator samples originated in the United States, Italy and Spain and spanned the acute and convalescent phases of COVID-19. The samples were drawn from the first 160 participants of the ongoing ImmuneRACE study and from some 1,300 subjects provided by 6 global collaborators. Where available, HLA class I and class II types were taken from metadata supplied by the sample provider and were not determined by assay-based typing. Subjects who had been exposed to COVID-19, were actively infected with it, or had recovered from it provided the deeply sampled blood TCRbeta repertoires that made up the dataset. The material from the prospective study consisted of cDNA or gDNA derived from T cells, B-cell-depleted T cells, or PBMCs. The sample metadata nearly always contained a de-identified subject ID, COVID-19 status, age in years and sex. The repertoires were released in a freely available public database intended as a resource for research on the immune response to SARS-CoV-2. Study-wide findings and limitations: The quantity of clinical and demographic metadata differed by source and by participant and was supplied without curation.

In Seattle, one collaborating source enrolled patients while the infection was active and tracked those patients longitudinally over the course of disease. The collaborating institutions used their own protocols to collect whole blood in K2EDTA tubes. For TCRbeta analysis, collaborator samples were shipped as frozen whole blood, as isolated PBMCs, or as DNA extracted from either sample type. As encoded in the germline V gene, CDR1 is SGHRS while CDR2 is YFSETQ. Germline trimming amounts to 5 bases on V and 10 bases on J, with 6 as the count of junction bases outside the gene matches. The CDR3 covers 15 residues, taking in both the cysteine and the phenylalanine. Solely the CDR3 DNA is kept, with 45 bases framed from the first base. TCRbeta CDR3 regions were amplified from genomic DNA by means of the immunoSEQ Assay, a bias-controlled multiplex PCR. The paper's data handling went like this. Nucleated cell counts per sample were estimated from amplification of reference gene primers within the assay. To quantify the absolute abundance of each unique TCRbeta CDR3 rearrangement, sequence reads were collapsed and filtered. For each sample, productive Simpson clonality was calculated as the square root of Simpson's diversity index across productive rearrangements. The table comes from immuneACCESS by way of TCRdb, which keeps in-frame sequences with V and J called. Part of the clones is missing from these tables; in studies checked, under half for an unresolved V gene and the rest for unknown reasons. The V and J calls and clone size were taken over from that table, and D and trimming were inferred from the DNA. This sample has fewer than 200,000 clones in its table, and roughly 80% of those were observed once. 6% to 8.5% of the sample is held by the ten biggest clonotypes.

The specimen sequenced was peripheral blood. The rearrangement combines TRBV5-1 with TRBJ2-1, with 16 central nucleotides matching TRBD2. This TCR was sampled from an older woman with COVID-19, enrolled during active disease. CDR3 reads: CASRLGLAGGGEQFF. The DNA sequence is as follows: TGCGCCAGCAGACTGGGACTAGCGGGAGGGGGGGAGCAGTTCTTC.